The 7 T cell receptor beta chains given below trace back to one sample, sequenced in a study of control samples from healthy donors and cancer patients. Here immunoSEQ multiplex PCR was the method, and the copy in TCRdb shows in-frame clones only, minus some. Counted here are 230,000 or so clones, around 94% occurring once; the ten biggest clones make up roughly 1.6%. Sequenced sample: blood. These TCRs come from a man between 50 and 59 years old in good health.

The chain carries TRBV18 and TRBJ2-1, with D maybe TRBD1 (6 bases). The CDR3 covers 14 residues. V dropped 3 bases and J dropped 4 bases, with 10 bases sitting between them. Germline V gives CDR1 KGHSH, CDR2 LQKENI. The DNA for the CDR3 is TGTGCCAGCTCACCGGGGGCGGCTTACAATGAGCAGTTCTTC. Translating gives CASSPGAAYNEQFF.

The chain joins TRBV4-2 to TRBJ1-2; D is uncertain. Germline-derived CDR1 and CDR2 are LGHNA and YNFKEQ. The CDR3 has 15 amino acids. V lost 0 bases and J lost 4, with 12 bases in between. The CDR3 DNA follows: TGTGCCAGCAGCCAAGATCGGCAGGTCCCCTATGGCTACACCTTC. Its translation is CASSQDRQVPYGYTF.

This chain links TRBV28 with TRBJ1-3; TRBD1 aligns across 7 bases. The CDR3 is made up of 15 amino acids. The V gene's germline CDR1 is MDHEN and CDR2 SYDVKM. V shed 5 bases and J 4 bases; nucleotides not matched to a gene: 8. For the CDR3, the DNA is TGTGCCAGCAGTGAGACAGGGACTATGGGAAACACCATATATTTT. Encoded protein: CASSETGTMGNTIYF.

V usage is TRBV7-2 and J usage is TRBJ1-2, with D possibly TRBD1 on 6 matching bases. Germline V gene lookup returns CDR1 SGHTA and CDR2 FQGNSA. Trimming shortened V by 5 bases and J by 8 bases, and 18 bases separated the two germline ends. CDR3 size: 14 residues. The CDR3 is CASSARRGADGYTF. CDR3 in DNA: TGTGCCAGCAGCGCAAGAAGGGGGGCTGACGGCTACACCTTC. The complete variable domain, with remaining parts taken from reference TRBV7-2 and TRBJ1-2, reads GAGVSQSPSNKVTEKGKDVELRCDPISGHTALYWYRQSLGQGLEFLIYFQGNSAPDKSGLPSDRFSAERTGGSVSTLTIQRTQQEDSAVYLCASSARRGADGYTFGSGTRLTVV.

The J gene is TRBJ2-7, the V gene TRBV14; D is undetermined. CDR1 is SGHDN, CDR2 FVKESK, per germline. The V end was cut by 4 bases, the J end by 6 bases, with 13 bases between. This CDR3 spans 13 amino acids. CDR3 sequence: CASSPQLRGEQYF. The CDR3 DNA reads TGTGCCAGCAGCCCCCAGCTCCGCGGCGAGCAGTACTTC.

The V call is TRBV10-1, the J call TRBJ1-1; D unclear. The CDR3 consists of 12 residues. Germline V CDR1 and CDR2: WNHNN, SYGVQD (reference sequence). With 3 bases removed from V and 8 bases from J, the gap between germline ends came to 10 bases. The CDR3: CASSDAGGEAFF. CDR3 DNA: TGCGCCAGCAGTGATGCAGGCGGCGAAGCTTTCTTT.

This chain's CDR3 is CASSYLTPGELFF. CDR3 in DNA: TGTGCCAGCAGTTATCTGACCCCCGGGGAGCTGTTTTTT. J is TRBJ2-2 and V is TRBV27; D is ambiguous. Trimming cost V 4 bases and J 6 bases, with 9 bases left between them. The germline V gene encodes CDR1 MNHEY and CDR2 SMNVEV (reference sequence). This CDR3 is built from 13 residues.